This TCR beta chain stems from a study of shared clonotypes between healthy human individuals. On the study more broadly: Those who served as donors were a couple of women and a few men between the ages of 18 and 49. Notes on the study in general: Memory subsets generally showed smaller estimated richness than naive subsets did. Sampling used blood alone; tissue repertoires probably differ.

This clone was picked up a small number of times. The antigen remains unidentified. Negatively enriched CD4+ T cells were divided by CD45RA into naive and memory. TCRdb's table, derived via immunoSEQ multiplex PCR, lists solely in-frame clones and lacks some. The sample holds 2 million to 3 million clones, 80% to 95% seen once. This CDR3 spans 13 amino acids. The V end was cut by 6 bases, the J end by 5 bases, with 16 bases between. Germline assignment: CDR1 SQVTM and CDR2 ANQGSEA. This rearrangement joins TRBV29-1 to TRBJ1-1; a possible D gene is TRBD1 (5 bases). The sample was naive CD4+ T cells from PBMCs. As to subset: CD45RA+ positively selected. The source is a man aged 18 to 29 in good health. Some clones in this sample may be carry-over from other donors' samples. The CDR3 DNA reads as TGCAGCGTGCTCCCGGGACGTGGAACTGAAGCTTTCTTT. It encodes CSVLPGRGTEAFF.